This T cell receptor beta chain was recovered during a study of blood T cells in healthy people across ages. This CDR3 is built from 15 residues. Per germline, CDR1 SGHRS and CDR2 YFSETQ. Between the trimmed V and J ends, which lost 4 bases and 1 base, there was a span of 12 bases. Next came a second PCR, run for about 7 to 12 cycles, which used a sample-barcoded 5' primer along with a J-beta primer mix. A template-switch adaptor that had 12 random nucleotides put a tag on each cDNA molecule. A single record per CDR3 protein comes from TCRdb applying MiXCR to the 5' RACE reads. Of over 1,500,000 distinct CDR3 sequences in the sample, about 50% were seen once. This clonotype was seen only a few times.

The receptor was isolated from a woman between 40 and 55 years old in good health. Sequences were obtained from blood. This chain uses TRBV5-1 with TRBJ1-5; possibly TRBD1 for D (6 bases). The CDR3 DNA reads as TGCGCCAGCAGCGCGGGGACAAACAGCAATCAGCCCCAGCATTTT. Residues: CASSAGTNSNQPQHF.